These 2 T cell receptor beta chains were all obtained from the same sample, sequenced in a study of beta chain features in type 1 diabetes. Study conclusions and caveats: People with Type 1 diabetes carried modestly yet significantly shorter TCRB CDR3s in all four CD4+ subsets.

Antigens of these TCRs are unknown. The isolated RNA, all of it, was reverse transcribed, so expressed TCRB transcripts were what got sequenced. Only in-frame clones appear in the TCRdb table, and some are missing; sequencing was by immunoSEQ multiplex PCR. Of 20,000 to 30,000 clones in the sample, under 75% were seen once. Sequencing was performed on Tregs from blood. Every receptor here comes from a man between 18 and 35 years old with type 1 diabetes.

The rearrangement links TRBV5-6 to TRBJ1-2; 8 bases are a match to TRBD1. CDR1 is SGHDT and CDR2 is YYEEEE in the germline V gene. CDR3 length: 15 amino acids. J gave up 8 bases and V 1 base, and 10 bases lay outside the gene matches. CDR3: CASSLITGGAGGYTF. In DNA form, the CDR3 reads TGTGCCAGCAGCTTGATTACAGGGGGGGCTGGAGGCTACACCTTC.

The chain joins TRBV28 to TRBJ2-5, with D maybe TRBD2 (7 bases). Trimming took 4 bases from V and 9 from J, leaving 33 bases between them. This CDR3 is 19 amino acids long. Germline V lookup: CDR1 MDHEN, CDR2 SYDVKM. In DNA, the CDR3 is TGTGCCAGCAGTTCACTAGGGGCCCTAGGTGCGGGGGCCCGGGGGGCCCAGTACTTC. Its translation is CASSSLGALGAGARGAQYF.